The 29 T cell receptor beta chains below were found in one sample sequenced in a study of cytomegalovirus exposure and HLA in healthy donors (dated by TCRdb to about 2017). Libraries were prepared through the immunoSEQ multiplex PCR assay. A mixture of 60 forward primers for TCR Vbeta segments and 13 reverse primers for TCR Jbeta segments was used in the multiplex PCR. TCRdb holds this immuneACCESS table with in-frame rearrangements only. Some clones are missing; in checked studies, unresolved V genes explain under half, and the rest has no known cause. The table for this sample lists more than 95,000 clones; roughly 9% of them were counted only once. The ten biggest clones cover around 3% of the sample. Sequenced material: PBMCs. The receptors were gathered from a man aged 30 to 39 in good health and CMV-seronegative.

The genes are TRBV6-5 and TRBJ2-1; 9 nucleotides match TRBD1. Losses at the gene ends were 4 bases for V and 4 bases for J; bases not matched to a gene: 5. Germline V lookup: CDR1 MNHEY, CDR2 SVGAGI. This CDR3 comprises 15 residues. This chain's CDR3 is CASSSDRGVYNEQFF. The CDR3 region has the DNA TGTGCCAGCAGTTCCGACAGGGGGGTATACAATGAGCAGTTCTTC.

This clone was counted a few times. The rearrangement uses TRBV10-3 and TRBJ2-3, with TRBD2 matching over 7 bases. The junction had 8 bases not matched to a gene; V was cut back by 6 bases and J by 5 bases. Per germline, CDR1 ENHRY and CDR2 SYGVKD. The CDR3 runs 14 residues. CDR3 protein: CAISGVGGGDTQYF. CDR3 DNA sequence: TGTGCCATCAGCGGGGTGGGGGGGGGAGATACGCAGTATTTT.

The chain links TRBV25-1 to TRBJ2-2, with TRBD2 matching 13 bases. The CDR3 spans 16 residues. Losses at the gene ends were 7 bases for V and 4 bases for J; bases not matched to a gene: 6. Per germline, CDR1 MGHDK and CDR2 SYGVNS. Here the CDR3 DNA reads TGTGCCAGCACCTCCGGGACTAGCGGGACCACCGGGGAGCTGTTTTTT. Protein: CASTSGTSGTTGELFF.

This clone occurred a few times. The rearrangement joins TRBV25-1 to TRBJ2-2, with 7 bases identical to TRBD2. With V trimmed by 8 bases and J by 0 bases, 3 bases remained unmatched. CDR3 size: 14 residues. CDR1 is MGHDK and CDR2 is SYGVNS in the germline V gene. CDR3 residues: CASGTIANTGELFF. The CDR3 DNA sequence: TGTGCCAGCGGGACTATAGCGAACACCGGGGAGCTGTTTTTT.

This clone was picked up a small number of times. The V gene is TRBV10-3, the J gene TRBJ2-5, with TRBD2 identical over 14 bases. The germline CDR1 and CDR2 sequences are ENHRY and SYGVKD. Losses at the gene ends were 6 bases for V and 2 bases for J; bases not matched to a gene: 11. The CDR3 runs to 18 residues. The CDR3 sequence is CAIRARTSGGTLQETQYF. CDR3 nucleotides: TGTGCCATCAGAGCCCGGACTAGCGGGGGGACCTTACAAGAGACCCAGTACTTC.

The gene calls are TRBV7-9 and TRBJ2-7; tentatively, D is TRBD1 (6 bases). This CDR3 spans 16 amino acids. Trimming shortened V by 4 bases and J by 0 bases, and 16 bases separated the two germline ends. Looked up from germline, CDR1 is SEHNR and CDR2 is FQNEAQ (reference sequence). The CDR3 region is CASSSTFRGHSYEQYF. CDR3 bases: TGTGCCAGCAGCTCAACTTTCAGGGGCCACTCCTACGAGCAGTACTTC.

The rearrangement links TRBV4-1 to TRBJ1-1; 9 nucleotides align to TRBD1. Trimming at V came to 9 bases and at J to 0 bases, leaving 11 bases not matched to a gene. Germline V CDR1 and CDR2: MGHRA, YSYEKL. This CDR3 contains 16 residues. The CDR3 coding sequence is TGCGCCAGTCACGGGACAGGGACTTTCCTGAACACTGAAGCTTTCTTT. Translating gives CASHGTGTFLNTEAFF.

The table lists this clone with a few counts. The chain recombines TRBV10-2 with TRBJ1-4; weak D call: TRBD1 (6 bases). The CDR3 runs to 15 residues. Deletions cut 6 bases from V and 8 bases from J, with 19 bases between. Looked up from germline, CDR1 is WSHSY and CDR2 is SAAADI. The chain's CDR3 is CASSDGVARGEKLFF. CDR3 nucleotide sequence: TGCGCCAGCAGCGATGGGGTCGCGAGGGGGGAAAAACTGTTTTTT.

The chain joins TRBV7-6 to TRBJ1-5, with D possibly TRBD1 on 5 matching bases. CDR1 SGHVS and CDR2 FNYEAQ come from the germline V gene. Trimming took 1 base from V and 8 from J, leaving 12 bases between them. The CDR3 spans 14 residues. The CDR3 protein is CASSLDKGLEPQHF. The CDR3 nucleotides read TGTGCCAGCAGCTTAGATAAGGGGCTGGAGCCCCAGCATTTT.

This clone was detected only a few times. In DNA form, the CDR3 reads TGTGCCAGCAGCTTAGGTCTAGCGGGAGACAGGAATGAGCAGTTCTTC. It codes for CASSLGLAGDRNEQFF. The rearrangement links TRBV13 to TRBJ2-1; TRBD2 matches at 10 bases. V was pared by 0 bases and J by 7 bases, with 6 bases of the junction left unmatched. The germline gives CDR1 PRHDT, CDR2 FYEKMQ (reference sequence). This CDR3 has 16 residues.

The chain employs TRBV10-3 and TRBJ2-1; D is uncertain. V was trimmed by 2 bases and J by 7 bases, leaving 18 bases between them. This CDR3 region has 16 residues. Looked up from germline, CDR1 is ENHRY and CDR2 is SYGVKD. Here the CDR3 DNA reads TGTGCCATCAGTGAGGGATGGAGCTCCCAAGGTAATGAGCAGTTCTTC. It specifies CAISEGWSSQGNEQFF.

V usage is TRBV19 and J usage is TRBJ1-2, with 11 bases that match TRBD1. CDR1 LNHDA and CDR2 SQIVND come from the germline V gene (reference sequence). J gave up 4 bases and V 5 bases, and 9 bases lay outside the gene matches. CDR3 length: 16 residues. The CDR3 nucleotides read TGTGCCAGTAGTGCCCTAGGACAGGGGGCCACCTATGGCTACACCTTC. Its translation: CASSALGQGATYGYTF.

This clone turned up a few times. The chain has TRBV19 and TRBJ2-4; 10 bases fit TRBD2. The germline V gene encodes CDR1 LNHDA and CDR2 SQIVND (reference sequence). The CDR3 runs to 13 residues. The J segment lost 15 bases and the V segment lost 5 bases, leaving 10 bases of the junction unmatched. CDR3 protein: CASSVSGRPLPYF. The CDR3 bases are TGTGCCAGTAGTGTTAGCGGGAGGCCCCTCCCGTACTTC.

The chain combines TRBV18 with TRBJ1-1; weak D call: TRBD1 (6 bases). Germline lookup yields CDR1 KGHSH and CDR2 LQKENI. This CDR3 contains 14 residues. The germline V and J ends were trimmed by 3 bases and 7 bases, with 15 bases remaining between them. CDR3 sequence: CASSPLGQKFEAFF. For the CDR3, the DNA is TGTGCCAGCTCACCCCTCGGACAGAAATTTGAAGCTTTCTTT.

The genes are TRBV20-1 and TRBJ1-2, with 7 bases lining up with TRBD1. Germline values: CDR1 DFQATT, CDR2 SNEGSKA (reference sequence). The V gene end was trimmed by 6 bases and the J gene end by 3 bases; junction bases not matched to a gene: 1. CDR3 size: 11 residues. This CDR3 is CSATGDYGYTF. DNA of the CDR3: TGCAGTGCCACAGGGGACTATGGCTACACCTTC.

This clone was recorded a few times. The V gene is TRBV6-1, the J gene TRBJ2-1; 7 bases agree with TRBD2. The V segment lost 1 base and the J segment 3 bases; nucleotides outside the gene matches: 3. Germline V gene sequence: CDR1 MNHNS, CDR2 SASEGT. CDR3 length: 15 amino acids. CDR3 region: CASSEGGSGYNEQFF. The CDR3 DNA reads TGTGCCAGCAGTGAAGGCGGGAGCGGCTACAATGAGCAGTTCTTC.

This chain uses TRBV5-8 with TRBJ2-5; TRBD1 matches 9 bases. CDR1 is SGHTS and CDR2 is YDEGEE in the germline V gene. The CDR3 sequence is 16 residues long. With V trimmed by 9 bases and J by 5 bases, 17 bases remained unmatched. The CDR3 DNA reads TGTGCCACCGGGGCCATCGGGACAGGGAACGGGGAGACCCAGTACTTC. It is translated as CATGAIGTGNGETQYF.

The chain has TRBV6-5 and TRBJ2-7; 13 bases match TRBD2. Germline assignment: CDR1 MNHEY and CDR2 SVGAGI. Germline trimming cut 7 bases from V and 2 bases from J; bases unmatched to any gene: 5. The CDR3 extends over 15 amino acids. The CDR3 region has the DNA TGTGCCAGCACTCTTACTAGCGGGGGGGCCTACGAGCAGTACTTC. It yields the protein CASTLTSGGAYEQYF.

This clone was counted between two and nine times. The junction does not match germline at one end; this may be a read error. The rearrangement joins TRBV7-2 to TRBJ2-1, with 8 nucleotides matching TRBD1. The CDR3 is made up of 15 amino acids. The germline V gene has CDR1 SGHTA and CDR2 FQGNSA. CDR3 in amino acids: CASRLGQGNYNEQFF. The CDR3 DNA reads TGTGCCAGCAGATTAGGACAGGGAAATTACAATGAGCAGTTCTTC. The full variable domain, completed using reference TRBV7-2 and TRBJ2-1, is GAGVSQSPSNKVTEKGKDVELRCDPISGHTALYWYRQSLGQGLEFLIYFQGNSAPDKSGLPSDRFSAERTGGSVSTLTIQRTQQEDSAVYLCASRLGQGNYNEQFFGPGTRLTVL.

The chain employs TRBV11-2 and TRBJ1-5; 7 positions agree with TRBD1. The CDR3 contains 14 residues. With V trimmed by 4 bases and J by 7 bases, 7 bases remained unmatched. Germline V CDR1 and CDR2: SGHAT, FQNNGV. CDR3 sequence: CASSYTGAGQPQHF. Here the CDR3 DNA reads TGTGCCAGCAGCTACACAGGGGCCGGGCAGCCCCAGCATTTT. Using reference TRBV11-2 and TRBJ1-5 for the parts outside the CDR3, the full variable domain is EAGVAQSPRYKIIEKRQSVAFWCNPISGHATLYWYQQILGQGPKLLIQFQNNGVVDDSQLPKDRFSAERLKGVDSTLKIQPAKLEDSAVYLCASSYTGAGQPQHFGDGTRLSIL.

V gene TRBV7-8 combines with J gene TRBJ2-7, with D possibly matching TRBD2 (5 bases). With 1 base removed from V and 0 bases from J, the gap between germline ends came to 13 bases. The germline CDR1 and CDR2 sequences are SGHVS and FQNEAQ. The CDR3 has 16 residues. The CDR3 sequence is CASSLVRGQSSYEQYF. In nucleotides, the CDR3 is TGTGCCAGCAGCTTAGTCCGCGGGCAGAGCTCCTACGAGCAGTACTTC.

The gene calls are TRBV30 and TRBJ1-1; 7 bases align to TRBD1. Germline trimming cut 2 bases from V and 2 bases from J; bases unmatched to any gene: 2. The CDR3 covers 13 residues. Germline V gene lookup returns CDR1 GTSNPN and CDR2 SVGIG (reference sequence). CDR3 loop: CAWSRDSNTEAFF. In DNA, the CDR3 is TGTGCCTGGAGTAGGGACAGCAACACTGAAGCTTTCTTT.

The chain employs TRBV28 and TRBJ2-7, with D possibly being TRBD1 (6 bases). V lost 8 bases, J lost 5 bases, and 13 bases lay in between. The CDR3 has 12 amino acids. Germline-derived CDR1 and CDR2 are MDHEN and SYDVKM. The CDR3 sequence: CASVGQPHEQYF. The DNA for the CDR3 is TGTGCCAGCGTTGGACAGCCCCACGAGCAGTACTTC. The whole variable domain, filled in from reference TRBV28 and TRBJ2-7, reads DVKVTQSSRYLVKRTGEKVFLECVQDMDHENMFWYRQDPGLGLRLIYFSYDVKMKEKGDIPEGYSVSREKKERFSLILESASTNQTSMYLCASVGQPHEQYFGPGTRLTVT.

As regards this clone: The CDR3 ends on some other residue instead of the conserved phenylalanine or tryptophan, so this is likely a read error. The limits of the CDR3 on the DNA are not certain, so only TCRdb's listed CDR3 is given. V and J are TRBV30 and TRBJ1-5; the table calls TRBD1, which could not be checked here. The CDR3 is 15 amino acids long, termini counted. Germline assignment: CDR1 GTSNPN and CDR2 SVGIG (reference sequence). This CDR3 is CAWSEEGQGYQPKHL.

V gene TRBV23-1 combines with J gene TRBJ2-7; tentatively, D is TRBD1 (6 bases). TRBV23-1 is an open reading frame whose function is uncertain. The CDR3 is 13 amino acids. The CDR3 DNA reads TGCGCAAAAGAGGACAGCCTCCCCTACGAGCAGTACTTC. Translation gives CAKEDSLPYEQYF.

DNA of the CDR3: TGTGCCTGGAGGGCCAATCACGGGACTGAAGCTTTCTTT. Protein product: CAWRANHGTEAFF. The chain joins TRBV30 to TRBJ1-1; no clear D gene. This CDR3 comprises 13 residues. The germline V gene has CDR1 GTSNPN and CDR2 SVGIG (reference sequence). V shed 3 bases and J shed 5 bases, with 13 bases lying between them.

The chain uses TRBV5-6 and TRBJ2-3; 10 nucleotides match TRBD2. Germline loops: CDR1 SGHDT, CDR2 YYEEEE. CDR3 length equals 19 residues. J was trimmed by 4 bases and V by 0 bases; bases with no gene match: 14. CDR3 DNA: TGTGCCAGCAGCTTGGCCAGAGGGGCTAGCGGGAGTCCCGCAGATACGCAGTATTTT. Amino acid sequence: CASSLARGASGSPADTQYF.

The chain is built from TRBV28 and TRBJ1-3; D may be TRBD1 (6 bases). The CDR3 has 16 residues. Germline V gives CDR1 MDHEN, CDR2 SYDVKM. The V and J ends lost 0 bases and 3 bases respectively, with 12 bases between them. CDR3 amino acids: CASSLWGARLGNTIYF. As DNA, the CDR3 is TGTGCCAGCAGTTTATGGGGGGCCAGACTTGGAAACACCATATATTTT.

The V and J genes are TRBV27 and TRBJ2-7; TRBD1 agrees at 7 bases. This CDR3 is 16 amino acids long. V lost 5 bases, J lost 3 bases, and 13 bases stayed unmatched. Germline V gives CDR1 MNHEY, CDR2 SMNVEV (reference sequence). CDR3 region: CASSKRQGPTYYEQYF. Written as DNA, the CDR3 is TGTGCCAGCAGTAAGCGACAGGGACCTACTTACTACGAGCAGTACTTC.